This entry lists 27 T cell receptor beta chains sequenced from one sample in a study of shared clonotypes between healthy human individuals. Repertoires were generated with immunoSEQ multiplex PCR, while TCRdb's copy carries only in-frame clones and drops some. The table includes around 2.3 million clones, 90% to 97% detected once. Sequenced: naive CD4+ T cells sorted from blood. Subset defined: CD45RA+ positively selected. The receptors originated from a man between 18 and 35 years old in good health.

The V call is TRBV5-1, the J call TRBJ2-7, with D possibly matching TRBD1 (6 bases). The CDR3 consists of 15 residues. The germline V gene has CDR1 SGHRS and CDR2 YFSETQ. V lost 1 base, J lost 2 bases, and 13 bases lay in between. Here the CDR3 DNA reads TGCGCCAGCAGCTTGAGGGCAGGGGATACCTACGAGCAGTACTTC. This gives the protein CASSLRAGDTYEQYF.

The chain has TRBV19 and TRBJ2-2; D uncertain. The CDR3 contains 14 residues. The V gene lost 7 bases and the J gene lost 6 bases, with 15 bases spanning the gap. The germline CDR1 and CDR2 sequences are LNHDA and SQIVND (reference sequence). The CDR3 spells CASNPGLFPGELFF. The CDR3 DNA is TGTGCCAGTAATCCGGGCCTATTCCCCGGGGAGCTGTTTTTT.

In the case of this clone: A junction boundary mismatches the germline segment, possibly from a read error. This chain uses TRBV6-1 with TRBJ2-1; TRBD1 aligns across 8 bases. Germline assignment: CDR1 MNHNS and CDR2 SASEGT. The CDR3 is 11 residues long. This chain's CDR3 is CASREWTGILF. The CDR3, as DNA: TGTGCCAGCAGGGAATGGACAGGGATCCTCTTC.

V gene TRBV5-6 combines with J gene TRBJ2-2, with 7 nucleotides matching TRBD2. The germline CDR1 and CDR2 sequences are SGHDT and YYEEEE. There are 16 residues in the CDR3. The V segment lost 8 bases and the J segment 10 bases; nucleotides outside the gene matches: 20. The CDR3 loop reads CASLPRRGEGQEELFF. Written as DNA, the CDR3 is TGTGCCAGTCTTCCCCGCCGAGGGGAGGGCCAGGAGGAGCTGTTTTTT.

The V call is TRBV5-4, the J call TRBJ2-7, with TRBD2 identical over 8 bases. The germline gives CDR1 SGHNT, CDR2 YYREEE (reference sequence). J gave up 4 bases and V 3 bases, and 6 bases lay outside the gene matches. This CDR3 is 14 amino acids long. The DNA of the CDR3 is TGTGCCAGCAGCTCTAGCGGGCTTCAGTACGAGCAGTACTTC. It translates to CASSSSGLQYEQYF. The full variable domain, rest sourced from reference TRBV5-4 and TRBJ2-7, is ETGVTQSPTHLIKTRGQQVTLRCSSQSGHNTVSWYQQALGQGPQFIFQYYREEENGRGNFPPRFSGLQFPNYSSELNVNALELDDSALYLCASSSSGLQYEQYFGPGTRLTVT.

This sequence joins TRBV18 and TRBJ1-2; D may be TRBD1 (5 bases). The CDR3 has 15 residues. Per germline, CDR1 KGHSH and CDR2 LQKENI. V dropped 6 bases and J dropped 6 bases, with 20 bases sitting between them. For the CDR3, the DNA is TGTGCCAGCTCCCCCGGGCCAGGGCGAGATGATGGCTACACCTTC. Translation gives CASSPGPGRDDGYTF. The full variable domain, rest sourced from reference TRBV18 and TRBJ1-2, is NAGVMQNPRHLVRRRGQEARLRCSPMKGHSHVYWYRQLPEEGLKFMVYLQKENIIDESGMPKERFSAEFPKEGPSILRIQQVVRGDSAAYFCASSPGPGRDDGYTFGSGTRLTVV.

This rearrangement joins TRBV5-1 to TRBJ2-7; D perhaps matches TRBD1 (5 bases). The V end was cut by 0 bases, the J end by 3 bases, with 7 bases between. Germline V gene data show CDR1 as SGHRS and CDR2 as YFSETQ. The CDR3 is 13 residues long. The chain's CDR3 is CASSLAQGYEQYF. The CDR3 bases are TGCGCCAGCAGCTTGGCCCAGGGCTACGAGCAGTACTTC.

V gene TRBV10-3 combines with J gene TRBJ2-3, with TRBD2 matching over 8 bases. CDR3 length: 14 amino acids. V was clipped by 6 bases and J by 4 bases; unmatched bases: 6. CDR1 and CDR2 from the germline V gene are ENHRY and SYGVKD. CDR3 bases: TGTGCCATCAGCGGACTAGCAGGGTCAGATACGCAGTATTTT. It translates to CAISGLAGSDTQYF.

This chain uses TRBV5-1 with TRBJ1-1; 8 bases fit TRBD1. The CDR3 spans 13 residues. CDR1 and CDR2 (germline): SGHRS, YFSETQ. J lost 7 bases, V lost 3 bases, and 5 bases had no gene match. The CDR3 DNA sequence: TGCGCCAGCAGCTGGCAGGGGGCCGGTGAAGCTTTCTTT. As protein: CASSWQGAGEAFF.

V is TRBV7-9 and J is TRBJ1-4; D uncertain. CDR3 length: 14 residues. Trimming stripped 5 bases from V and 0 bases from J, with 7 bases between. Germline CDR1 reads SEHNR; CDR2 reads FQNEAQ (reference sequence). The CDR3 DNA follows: TGTGCCAGCAGCGTGACTACAACTAATGAAAAACTGTTTTTT. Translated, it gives CASSVTTTNEKLFF.

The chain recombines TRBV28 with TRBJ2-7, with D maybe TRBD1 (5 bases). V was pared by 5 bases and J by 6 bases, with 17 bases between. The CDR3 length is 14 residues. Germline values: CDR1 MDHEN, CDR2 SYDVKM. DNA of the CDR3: TGTGCCAGCAGTCGACCCCTCACAGGTAGCGAGCAGTACTTC. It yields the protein CASSRPLTGSEQYF.

CDR3 loop: CATQENSPLHF. The CDR3 nucleotides are TGTGCCACACAAGAGAATTCACCCCTCCACTTT. The chain uses TRBV6-5 and TRBJ1-6; D not certain. Germline V gene lookup returns CDR1 MNHEY and CDR2 SVGAGI. The ends were cut back, 10 bases at V and 7 bases at J, with 8 bases in the middle. The CDR3 totals 11 residues.

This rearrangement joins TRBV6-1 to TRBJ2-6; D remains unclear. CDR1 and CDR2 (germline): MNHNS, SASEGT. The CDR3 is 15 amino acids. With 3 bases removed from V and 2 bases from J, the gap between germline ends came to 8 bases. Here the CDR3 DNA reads TGTGCCAGCAGTGATCGATTACCTGGGGCCAACGTCCTGACTTTC. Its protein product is CASSDRLPGANVLTF.

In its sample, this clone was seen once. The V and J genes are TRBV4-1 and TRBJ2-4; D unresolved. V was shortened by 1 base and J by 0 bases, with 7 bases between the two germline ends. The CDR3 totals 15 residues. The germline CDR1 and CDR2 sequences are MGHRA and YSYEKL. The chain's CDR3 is CASSQVTVAKNIQYF. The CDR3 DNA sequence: TGCGCCAGCAGCCAAGTAACAGTAGCCAAAAACATTCAGTACTTC.

Written as DNA, the CDR3 is TGTGCCAGCACCCTCCCGGGTAACACAGATACGCAGTATTTT. Translating it yields CASTLPGNTDTQYF. This chain connects TRBV28 to TRBJ2-3; no firm D call. The CDR3 has 14 residues. From germline, CDR1 is MDHEN and CDR2 SYDVKM. Trimming removed 7 bases from V and 2 bases from J, with 13 bases in between.

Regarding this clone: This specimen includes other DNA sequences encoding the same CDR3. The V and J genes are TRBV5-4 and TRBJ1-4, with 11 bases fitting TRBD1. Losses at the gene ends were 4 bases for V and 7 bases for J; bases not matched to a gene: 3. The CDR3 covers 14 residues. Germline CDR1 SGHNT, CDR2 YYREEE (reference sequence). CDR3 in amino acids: CASSRDRGGEKLFF. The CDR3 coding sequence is TGTGCCAGCAGCCGGGACAGGGGGGGTGAAAAACTGTTTTTT.

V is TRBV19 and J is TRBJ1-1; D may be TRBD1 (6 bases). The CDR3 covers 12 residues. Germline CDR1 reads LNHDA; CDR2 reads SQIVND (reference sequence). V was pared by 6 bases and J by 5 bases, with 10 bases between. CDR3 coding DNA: TGTGCCAGTAGGGACAGCACTACTGAAGCTTTCTTT. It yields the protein CASRDSTTEAFF. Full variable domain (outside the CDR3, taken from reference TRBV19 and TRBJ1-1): DGGITQSPKYLFRKEGQNVTLSCEQNLNHDAMYWYRQDPGQGLRLIYYSQIVNDFQKGDIAEGYSVSREKKESFPLTVTSAQKNPTAFYLCASRDSTTEAFFGQGTRLTVV.

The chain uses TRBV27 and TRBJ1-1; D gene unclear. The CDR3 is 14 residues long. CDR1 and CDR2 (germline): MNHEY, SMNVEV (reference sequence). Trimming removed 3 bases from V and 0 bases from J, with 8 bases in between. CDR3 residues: CASSFDRMNTEAFF. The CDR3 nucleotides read TGTGCCAGCAGTTTCGATAGAATGAACACTGAAGCTTTCTTT.

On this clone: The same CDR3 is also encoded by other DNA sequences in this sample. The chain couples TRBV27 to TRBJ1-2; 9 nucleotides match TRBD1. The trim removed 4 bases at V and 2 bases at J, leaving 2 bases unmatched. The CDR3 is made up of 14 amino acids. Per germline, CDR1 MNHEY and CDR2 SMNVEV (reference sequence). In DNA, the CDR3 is TGTGCCAGCAGTTCGGGACAGGGAAACTATGGCTACACCTTC. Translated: CASSSGQGNYGYTF.

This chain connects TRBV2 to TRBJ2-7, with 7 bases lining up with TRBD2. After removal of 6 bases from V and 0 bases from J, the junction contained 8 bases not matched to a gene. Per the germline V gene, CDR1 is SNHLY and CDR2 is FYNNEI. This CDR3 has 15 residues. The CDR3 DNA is TGTGCCAGCAGCCTACTTAGCGGGCCCTCCTACGAGCAGTACTTC. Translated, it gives CASSLLSGPSYEQYF.

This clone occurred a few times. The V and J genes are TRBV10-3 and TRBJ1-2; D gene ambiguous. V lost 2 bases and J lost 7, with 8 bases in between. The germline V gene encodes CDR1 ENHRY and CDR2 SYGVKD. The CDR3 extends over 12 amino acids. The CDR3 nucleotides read TGTGCCATCAGTGAGGGAGTTGGTGGCTACACCTTC. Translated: CAISEGVGGYTF.

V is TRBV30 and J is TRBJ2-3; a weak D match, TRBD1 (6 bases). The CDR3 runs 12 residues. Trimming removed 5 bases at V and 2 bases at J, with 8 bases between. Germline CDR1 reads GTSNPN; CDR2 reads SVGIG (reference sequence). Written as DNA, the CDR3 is TGTGCCTGGGACAGGCTCACAGATACGCAGTATTTT. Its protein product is CAWDRLTDTQYF.

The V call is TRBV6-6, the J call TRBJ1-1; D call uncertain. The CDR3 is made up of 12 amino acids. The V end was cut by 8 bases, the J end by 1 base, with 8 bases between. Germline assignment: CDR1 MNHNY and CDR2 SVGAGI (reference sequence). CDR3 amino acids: CASQPPNTEAFF. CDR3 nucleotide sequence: TGTGCCAGCCAGCCACCGAACACTGAAGCTTTCTTT.

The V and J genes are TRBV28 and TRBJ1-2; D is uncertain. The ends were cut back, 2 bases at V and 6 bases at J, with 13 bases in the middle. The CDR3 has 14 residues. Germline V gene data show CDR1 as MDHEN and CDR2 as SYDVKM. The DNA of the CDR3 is TGTGCCAGCAGTTTAAGTCTACCCCTTAATGGCTACACCTTC. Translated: CASSLSLPLNGYTF.

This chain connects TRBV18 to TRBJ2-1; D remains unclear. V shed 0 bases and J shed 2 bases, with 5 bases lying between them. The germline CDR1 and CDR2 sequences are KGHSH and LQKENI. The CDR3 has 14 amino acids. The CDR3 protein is CASSPPGTYNEQFF. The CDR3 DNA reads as TGTGCCAGCTCACCACCGGGTACCTACAATGAGCAGTTCTTC.

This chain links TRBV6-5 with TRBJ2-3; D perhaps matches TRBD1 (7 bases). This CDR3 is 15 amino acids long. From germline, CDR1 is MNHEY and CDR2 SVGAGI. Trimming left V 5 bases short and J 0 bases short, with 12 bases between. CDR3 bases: TGTGCCAGCAGTGCAGGGGGGACTAGCACAGATACGCAGTATTTT. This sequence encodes CASSAGGTSTDTQYF.

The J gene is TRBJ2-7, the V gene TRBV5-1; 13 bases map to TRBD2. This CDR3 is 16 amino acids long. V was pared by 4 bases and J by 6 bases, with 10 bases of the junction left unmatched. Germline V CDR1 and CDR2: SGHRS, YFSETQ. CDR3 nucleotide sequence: TGCGCCAGCAGCGCTCCGGGACTAGCGGGGCTCGGCGAGCAGTACTTC. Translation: CASSAPGLAGLGEQYF.